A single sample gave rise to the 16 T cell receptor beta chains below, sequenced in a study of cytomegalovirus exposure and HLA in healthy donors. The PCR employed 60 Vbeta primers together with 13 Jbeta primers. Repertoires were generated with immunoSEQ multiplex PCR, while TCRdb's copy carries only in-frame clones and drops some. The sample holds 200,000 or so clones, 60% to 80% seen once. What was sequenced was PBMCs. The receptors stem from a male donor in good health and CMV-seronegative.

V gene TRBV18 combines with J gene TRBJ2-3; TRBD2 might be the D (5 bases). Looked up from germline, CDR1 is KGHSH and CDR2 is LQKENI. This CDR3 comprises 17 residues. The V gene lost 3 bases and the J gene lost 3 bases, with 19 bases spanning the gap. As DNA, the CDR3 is TGTGCCAGCTCACCCGGAGGTAGGATGACTAAGACAGATACGCAGTATTTT. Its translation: CASSPGGRMTKTDTQYF.

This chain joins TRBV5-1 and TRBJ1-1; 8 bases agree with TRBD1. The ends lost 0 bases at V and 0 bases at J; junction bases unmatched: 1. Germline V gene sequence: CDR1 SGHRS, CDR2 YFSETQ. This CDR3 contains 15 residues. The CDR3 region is CASSLGQGLNTEAFF. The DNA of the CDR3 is TGCGCCAGCAGCTTGGGACAGGGGTTGAACACTGAAGCTTTCTTT. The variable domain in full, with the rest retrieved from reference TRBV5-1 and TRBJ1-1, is KAGVTQTPRYLIKTRGQQVTLSCSPISGHRSVSWYQQTPGQGLQFLFEYFSETQRNKGNFPGRFSGRQFSNSRSEMNVSTLELGDSALYLCASSLGQGLNTEAFFGQGTRLTVV.

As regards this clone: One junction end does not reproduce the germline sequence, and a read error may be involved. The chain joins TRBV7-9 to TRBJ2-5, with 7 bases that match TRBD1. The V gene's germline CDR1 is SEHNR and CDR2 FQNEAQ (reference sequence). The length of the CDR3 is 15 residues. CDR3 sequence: CSSSLPDRVRETQYF. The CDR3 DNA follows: TGTTCCAGCAGCTTACCCGACAGGGTGAGAGAGACCCAGTACTTC.

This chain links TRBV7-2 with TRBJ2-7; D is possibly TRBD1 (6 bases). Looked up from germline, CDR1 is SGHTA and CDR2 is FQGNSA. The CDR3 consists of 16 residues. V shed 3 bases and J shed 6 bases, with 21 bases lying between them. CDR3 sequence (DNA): TGTGCCAGCAGCTTTCCCCCAGGACAGAGGGGACGCGAGCAGTACTTC. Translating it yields CASSFPPGQRGREQYF. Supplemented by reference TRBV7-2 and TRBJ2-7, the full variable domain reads GAGVSQSPSNKVTEKGKDVELRCDPISGHTALYWYRQSLGQGLEFLIYFQGNSAPDKSGLPSDRFSAERTGGSVSTLTIQRTQQEDSAVYLCASSFPPGQRGREQYFGPGTRLTVT.

The CDR3 sequence: CSAPTGSEQFF. For the CDR3, the DNA is TGCAGTGCCCCAACAGGGAGTGAGCAGTTCTTC. The chain is built from TRBV20-1 and TRBJ2-1; TRBD1 might be the D (6 bases). This CDR3 contains 11 residues. In germline, CDR1 is DFQATT, CDR2 SNEGSKA (reference sequence). V gave up 6 bases and J gave up 9 bases, with 12 bases separating them.

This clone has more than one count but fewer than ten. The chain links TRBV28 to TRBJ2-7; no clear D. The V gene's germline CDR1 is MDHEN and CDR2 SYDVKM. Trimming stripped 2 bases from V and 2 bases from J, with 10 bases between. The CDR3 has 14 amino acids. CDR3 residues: CASSLPRYPYEQYF. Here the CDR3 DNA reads TGTGCCAGCAGTTTACCTAGGTATCCCTACGAGCAGTACTTC. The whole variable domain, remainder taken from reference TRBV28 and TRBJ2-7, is DVKVTQSSRYLVKRTGEKVFLECVQDMDHENMFWYRQDPGLGLRLIYFSYDVKMKEKGDIPEGYSVSREKKERFSLILESASTNQTSMYLCASSLPRYPYEQYFGPGTRLTVT.

CDR3 loop: CASSLGQGALGVNNEQFF. The CDR3 bases are TGTGCCAGCAGCTTGGGGCAGGGGGCCTTGGGGGTCAACAATGAGCAGTTCTTC. The chain combines TRBV7-9 with TRBJ2-1; 8 nucleotides match TRBD1. After removal of 3 bases from V and 5 bases from J, the junction contained 15 bases not matched to a gene. CDR1 SEHNR and CDR2 FQNEAQ come from the germline V gene (reference sequence). The CDR3 covers 18 residues.

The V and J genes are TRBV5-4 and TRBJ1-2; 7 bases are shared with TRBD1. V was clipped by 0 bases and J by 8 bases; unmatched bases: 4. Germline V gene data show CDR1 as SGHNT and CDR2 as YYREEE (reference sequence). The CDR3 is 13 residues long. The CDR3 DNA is TGTGCCAGCAGCTTGGGTCAGGGGGTAGGCTACACCTTC. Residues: CASSLGQGVGYTF.

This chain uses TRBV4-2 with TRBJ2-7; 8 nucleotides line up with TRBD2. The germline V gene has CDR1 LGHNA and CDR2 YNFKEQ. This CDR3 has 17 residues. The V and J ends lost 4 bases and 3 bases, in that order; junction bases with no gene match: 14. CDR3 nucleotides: TGTGCCAGCAGCCTCATAGGACTAGCCAAGGAGAGCTACGAGCAGTACTTC. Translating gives CASSLIGLAKESYEQYF.

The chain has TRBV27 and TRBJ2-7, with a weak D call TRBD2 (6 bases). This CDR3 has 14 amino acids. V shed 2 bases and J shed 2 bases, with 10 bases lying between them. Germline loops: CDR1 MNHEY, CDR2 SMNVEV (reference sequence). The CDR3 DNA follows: TGTGCCAGCAGTTTAAATCGGGAGCCCTACGAGCAGTACTTC. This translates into CASSLNREPYEQYF.

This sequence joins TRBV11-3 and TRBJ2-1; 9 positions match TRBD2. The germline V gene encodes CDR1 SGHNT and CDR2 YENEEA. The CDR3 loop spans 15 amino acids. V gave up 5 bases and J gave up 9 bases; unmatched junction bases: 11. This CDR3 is CASSDARGGRGEQFF. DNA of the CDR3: TGTGCCAGCAGCGACGCTCGGGGCGGGAGGGGTGAGCAGTTCTTC.

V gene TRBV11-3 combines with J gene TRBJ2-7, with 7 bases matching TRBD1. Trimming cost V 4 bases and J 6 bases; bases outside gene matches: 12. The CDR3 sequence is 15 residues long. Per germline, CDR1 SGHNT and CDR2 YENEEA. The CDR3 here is CASSYGQARVGEQYF. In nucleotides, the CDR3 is TGTGCCAGCAGCTATGGACAGGCCAGGGTGGGCGAGCAGTACTTC.

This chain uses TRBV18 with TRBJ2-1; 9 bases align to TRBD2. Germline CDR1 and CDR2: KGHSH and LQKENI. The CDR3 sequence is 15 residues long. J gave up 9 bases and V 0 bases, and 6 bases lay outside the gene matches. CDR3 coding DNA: TGTGCCAGCTCACCACCGGCTAGCGGGAATGCTGAGCAGTTCTTC. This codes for CASSPPASGNAEQFF.

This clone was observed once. For the CDR3, the DNA is TGTGCCAGTAGTACCGTCCAGGGGGATGGCTACACCTTC. It codes for CASSTVQGDGYTF. The gene calls are TRBV19 and TRBJ1-2, with TRBD1 matching over 7 bases. This CDR3 is 13 amino acids long. J gave up 6 bases and V 4 bases, and 5 bases lay outside the gene matches. The germline V gene encodes CDR1 LNHDA and CDR2 SQIVND (reference sequence).

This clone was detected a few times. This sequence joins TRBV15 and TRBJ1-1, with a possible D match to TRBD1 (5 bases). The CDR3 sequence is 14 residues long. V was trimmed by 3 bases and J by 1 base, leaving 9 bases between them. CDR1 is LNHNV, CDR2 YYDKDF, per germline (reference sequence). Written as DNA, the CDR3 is TGTGCCACCAGCAGCAAGACAGAGAACACTGAAGCTTTCTTT. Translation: CATSSKTENTEAFF. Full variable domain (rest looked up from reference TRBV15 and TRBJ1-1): DAMVIQNPRYQVTQFGKPVTLSCSQTLNHNVMYWYQQKSSQAPKLLFHYYDKDFNNEADTPDNFQSRRPNTSFCFLDIRSPGLGDTAMYLCATSSKTENTEAFFGQGTRLTVV.

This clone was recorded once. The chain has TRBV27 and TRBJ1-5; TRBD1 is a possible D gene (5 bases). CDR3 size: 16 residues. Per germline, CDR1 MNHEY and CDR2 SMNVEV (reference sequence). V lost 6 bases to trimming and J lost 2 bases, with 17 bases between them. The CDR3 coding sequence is TGTGCCAGCAGCTCAAGGGAGGGGTCGGGCAATCAGCCCCAGCATTTT. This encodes CASSSREGSGNQPQHF.